This TCR beta chain derives from a study of cytomegalovirus exposure and HLA in healthy donors. The primer mix had 60 Vbeta and 13 Jbeta primers. TCRdb's copy holds only in-frame clones and misses some; the assay was immunoSEQ multiplex PCR. Seen here are hundreds of thousands of clones, 70% to 85% observed once, and the top ten hold approximately 0.5%. Sequenced input: PBMCs. This TCR came from a woman between 40 and 50 years old in good health and CMV-seronegative.

The CDR3 here is CASSLVGLDTQYF. The CDR3 DNA is TGTGCCAGCAGCTTAGTCGGTCTAGATACGCAGTATTTT. The V and J genes are TRBV11-2 and TRBJ2-3; D not certain. Trimming took 1 base from V and 5 from J, leaving 7 bases between them. The germline V gene has CDR1 SGHAT and CDR2 FQNNGV. This CDR3 spans 13 amino acids.